This T cell receptor (beta chain) was found in a study of shared clonotypes between healthy human individuals. Only in-frame clones appear in the TCRdb table, and some are missing; sequencing was by immunoSEQ multiplex PCR. Seen here are about 490,000 clones, roughly 85% observed once, and the top ten hold about 12%. This CDR3 comprises 14 residues. The chain combines TRBV1 with TRBJ2-1; the tabulated D call, TRBD1, remains unverified against the DNA. TRBV1 is reported as a pseudogene. This TCR came from a woman aged 40 to 55 in good health. Some clones in this sample may be carry-over from other donors' samples. Sequences were obtained from PBMCs. CDR3 protein: CTSSQGGRPHEQFF. CDR3 in DNA: TGCACCAGCAGCCAAGGGGGCCGCCCCCATGAGCAGTTCTTC.